The source of this T cell receptor beta chain is a study of blood T cell repertoires in COVID-19. The germline V gene has CDR1 MNHNS and CDR2 SASEGT. The CDR3 runs 15 residues. V was trimmed by 1 base and J by 1 base, leaving 11 bases between them. The data were produced by immunoSEQ multiplex PCR, yet TCRdb's version contains in-frame clones alone and is incomplete. The sample lists around 250,000 clones; 90% to 95% were seen once. Input material: PBMCs or T cells enriched from blood (not recorded which). The TCR comes from a human donor in a cohort exposed to, infected with or recovered from COVID-19 (not recorded which). The donor label of this sample is uncertain. The rearrangement uses TRBV6-1 and TRBJ2-7; a possible D gene is TRBD1 (5 bases). The CDR3 region has the DNA TGTGCCAGCAGTGAAGGGCTAGGGGCGTCCTACGAGCAGTACTTC. Amino acids: CASSEGLGASYEQYF.